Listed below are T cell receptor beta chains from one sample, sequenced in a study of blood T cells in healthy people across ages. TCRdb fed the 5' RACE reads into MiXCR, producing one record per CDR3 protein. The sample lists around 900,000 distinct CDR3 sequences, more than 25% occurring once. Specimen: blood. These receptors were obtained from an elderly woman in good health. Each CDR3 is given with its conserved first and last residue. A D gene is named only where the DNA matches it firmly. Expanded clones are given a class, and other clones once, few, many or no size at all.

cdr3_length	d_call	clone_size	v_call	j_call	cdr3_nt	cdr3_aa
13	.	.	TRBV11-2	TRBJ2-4	TGTGCCAGCAGCCCCGGAAGACGAAACATTCAGTACTTC	CASSPGRRNIQYF
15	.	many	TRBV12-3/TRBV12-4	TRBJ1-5	TGTGCCAGCAGTTTAGATGGGGGCTGGGGTCAGCCCCAGCATTTT	CASSLDGGWGQPQHF
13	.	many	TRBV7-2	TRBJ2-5	TGTGCCAGCAGCTTCGGGGAAGTCGAGACCCAGTACTTC	CASSFGEVETQYF
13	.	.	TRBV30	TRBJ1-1	TGTGCCTGGAGTGTCGAAGGAGGCACTGAAGCTTTCTTT	CAWSVEGGTEAFF
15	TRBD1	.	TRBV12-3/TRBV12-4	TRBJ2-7	TGTGCCAGCAGCCCAACTCAGAACAGGGGCTACGAGCAGTACTTC	CASSPTQNRGYEQYF
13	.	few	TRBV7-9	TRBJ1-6	TGTGCCAGCAGCTTAGCGGGGAGTTCACCCCTCCACTTT	CASSLAGSSPLHF
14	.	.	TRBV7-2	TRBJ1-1	TGTGCCAGCAGCTTAGGGATCCCGGACACTGAAGCTTTCTTT	CASSLGIPDTEAFF
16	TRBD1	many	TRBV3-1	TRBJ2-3	TGTGCCAGCAGTCCACAATTTTCTACAGGGGTAGATACGCAGTATTTT	CASSPQFSTGVDTQYF
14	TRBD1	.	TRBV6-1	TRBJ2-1	TGTGCCAGCAGCCGGGACAGGGGCTACAAGGAGCAGTTCTTC	CASSRDRGYKEQFF
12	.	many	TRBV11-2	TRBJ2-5	TGTGCCAGCAGCCCCTCCGGGGAGACCCAGTACTTC	CASSPSGETQYF
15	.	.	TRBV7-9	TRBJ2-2	TGTGCCAGCAGCTCCCGGAAAGGGGGGCCCGGGGAGCTGTTTTTT	CASSSRKGGPGELFF
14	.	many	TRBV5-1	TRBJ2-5	TGCGCCAGCAGCTTGGGCGACAGACAAGAGACCCAGTACTTC	CASSLGDRQETQYF
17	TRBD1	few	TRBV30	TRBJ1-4	TGTGCCTGGAGTGTACAGGGACAGGGTACGGCTAATGAAAAACTGTTTTTT	CAWSVQGQGTANEKLFF
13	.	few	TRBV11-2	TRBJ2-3	TGTGCCAGCAACTTAGGGGTGGCAGATACGCAGTATTTT	CASNLGVADTQYF
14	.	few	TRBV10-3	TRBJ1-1	TGTGCCATCAGTGATTCTAGTACGAACACTGAAGCTTTCTTT	CAISDSSTNTEAFF
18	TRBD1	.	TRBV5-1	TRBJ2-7	TGCGCCAGCAGCCTGGAAGGGACAGGCTTCTTATCCTCCTACGAGCAGTACTTC	CASSLEGTGFLSSYEQYF
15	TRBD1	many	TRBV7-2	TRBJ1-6	TGTGCCAGCAGCCAAAATACAGGGGGTGGTTCACCCCTCCACTTT	CASSQNTGGGSPLHF
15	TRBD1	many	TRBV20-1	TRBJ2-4	TGCAGTGCTAGAAGACAGGGTGAAGCCAAAAACATTCAGTACTTC	CSARRQGEAKNIQYF
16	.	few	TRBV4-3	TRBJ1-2	TGCGCCAGCAGCCAAGTTACGGGCTCGCAGGGCTATGGCTACACCTTC	CASSQVTGSQGYGYTF
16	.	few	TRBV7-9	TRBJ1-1	TGTGCCAGCAGCTCAAGACCAGGGCCCCCGGGCACTGAAGCTTTCTTT	CASSSRPGPPGTEAFF